These 19 T cell receptor beta chains share one sample of origin, sequenced in a study of cytomegalovirus exposure and HLA in healthy donors. This PCR relied on a set of 60 Vbeta primers and 13 Jbeta primers. The method was immunoSEQ multiplex PCR; TCRdb's version includes in-frame clones alone and lacks a portion of them. The table records 210,000 or so clones, approximately 82% of them present only once. Specimen: PBMCs. Every receptor here comes from a woman aged 45-59 years in good health and CMV-seropositive.

J is TRBJ2-1 and V is TRBV10-3; a possible D gene is TRBD2 (5 bases). The CDR3 spans 15 residues. Germline values: CDR1 ENHRY, CDR2 SYGVKD. The germline V and J ends were trimmed by 10 bases and 8 bases, with 24 bases remaining between them. CDR3 protein: CATGEEGGVGHEQFF. DNA for the CDR3: TGTGCCACCGGTGAAGAGGGCGGCGTAGGCCATGAGCAGTTCTTC.

Only one count was recorded for this clone. The V and J genes are TRBV11-2 and TRBJ2-7, with D unclear. Germline CDR1 SGHAT, CDR2 FQNNGV. CDR3 length: 12 residues. V lost 5 bases, J lost 4 bases, and 9 bases lay in between. DNA of the CDR3: TGTGCCAGCAGCCGAGTCGGTTACGAGCAGTACTTC. Its translation: CASSRVGYEQYF.

The chain employs TRBV6-1 and TRBJ2-3, with TRBD2 as a possible D gene (6 bases). CDR1 and CDR2 from the germline V gene are MNHNS and SASEGT. The V and J ends lost 5 bases and 4 bases respectively, with 10 bases between them. The CDR3 is 13 amino acids. The DNA for the CDR3 is TGTGCCAGCAGTTTGGGGGGAGCAGATACGCAGTATTTT. It yields the protein CASSLGGADTQYF.

The chain joins TRBV19 to TRBJ1-6; TRBD1 agrees at 9 bases. This CDR3 contains 16 residues. V lost 6 bases to trimming and J lost 4 bases; unmatched junction nucleotides: 7. Germline V gene lookup returns CDR1 LNHDA and CDR2 SQIVND (reference sequence). The CDR3 bases are TGTGCCAGTAGCTCTGACAGGGGGACGTATAATTCACCCCTCCACTTT. Amino acid sequence: CASSSDRGTYNSPLHF.

This rearrangement joins TRBV13 to TRBJ2-7; possibly TRBD2 for D (5 bases). Trimming took 7 bases from V and 0 from J, leaving 10 bases between them. The CDR3 length is 13 residues. CDR1 is PRHDT, CDR2 FYEKMQ, per germline (reference sequence). This CDR3 is CASKGGFSYEQYF. CDR3 coding DNA: TGTGCCAGCAAAGGCGGGTTCTCCTACGAGCAGTACTTC.

The chain carries TRBV6-6 and TRBJ1-6; possible D gene TRBD1, 6 bases. Trimming pared 1 base from V and 6 bases from J, leaving 10 bases between. Per the germline V gene, CDR1 is MNHNY and CDR2 is SVGAGI (reference sequence). The CDR3 is 15 amino acids. The CDR3 nucleotides read TGTGCCAGCAGTTACTTGGACAGAACTAATTCACCCCTCCACTTT. Protein product: CASSYLDRTNSPLHF.

This clone was counted once. The V gene is TRBV19, the J gene TRBJ2-7, with 12 positions matching TRBD2. CDR1 is LNHDA and CDR2 is SQIVND in the germline V gene (reference sequence). The junction had 6 bases not matched to a gene; V was cut back by 5 bases and J by 4 bases. The CDR3 runs 15 residues. CDR3 nucleotides: TGTGCCAGTAGTGAGGCTAGCGGGGGGGCATACGAGCAGTACTTC. Protein sequence: CASSEASGGAYEQYF. The variable domain in full, completed from reference TRBV19 and TRBJ2-7, reads DGGITQSPKYLFRKEGQNVTLSCEQNLNHDAMYWYRQDPGQGLRLIYYSQIVNDFQKGDIAEGYSVSREKKESFPLTVTSAQKNPTAFYLCASSEASGGAYEQYFGPGTRLTVT.

This chain connects TRBV5-4 to TRBJ2-2; no reliable D call. The germline CDR1 and CDR2 sequences are SGHNT and YYREEE (reference sequence). V was shortened by 7 bases and J by 3 bases, with 7 bases between the two germline ends. This CDR3 spans 12 amino acids. The CDR3 DNA reads TGTGCCAGCGAACCGGACACCGGGGAGCTGTTTTTT. Protein product: CASEPDTGELFF.

The J gene is TRBJ2-7, the V gene TRBV9, with TRBD1 matching over 7 bases. J gave up 4 bases and V 4 bases, and 8 bases lay outside the gene matches. The CDR3 has 14 residues. Germline CDR1 and CDR2: SGDLS and YYNGEE. The chain's CDR3 is CASSPRGQRYEQYF. DNA of the CDR3: TGTGCCAGCAGCCCGAGGGGACAGCGATACGAGCAGTACTTC.

V and J are TRBV11-2 and TRBJ2-1, with D unclear. This CDR3 contains 13 residues. Germline V gene data show CDR1 as SGHAT and CDR2 as FQNNGV. V was trimmed by 4 bases and J by 6 bases, leaving 10 bases between them. Here the CDR3 reads CASSSTWANEQFF. Here the CDR3 DNA reads TGTGCCAGCAGCTCTACATGGGCCAATGAGCAGTTCTTC.

V is TRBV5-1 and J is TRBJ2-5; D possibly corresponds to TRBD2 (6 bases). Looked up from germline, CDR1 is SGHRS and CDR2 is YFSETQ. Trimming took off 0 bases at V and 1 base at J, with 16 bases between the two ends. This CDR3 contains 17 residues. The CDR3 protein is CASSLGGRLGLQETQYF. The CDR3 DNA follows: TGCGCCAGCAGCTTGGGGGGCCGGTTGGGACTCCAAGAGACCCAGTACTTC.

The chain links TRBV6-1 to TRBJ2-3; D unclear. Germline values: CDR1 MNHNS, CDR2 SASEGT. CDR3 size: 13 residues. V was pared by 3 bases and J by 5 bases, with 9 bases between. The CDR3, as DNA: TGTGCCAGCAGTGAGCAGGTCCTAGATACGCAGTATTTT. Its protein is CASSEQVLDTQYF.

This chain links TRBV2 with TRBJ2-3, with D perhaps matching TRBD2 (5 bases). The CDR3 is made up of 17 amino acids. The ends were cut back, 0 bases at V and 0 bases at J, with 13 bases in the middle. Germline V lookup: CDR1 SNHLY, CDR2 FYNNEI. The chain's CDR3 is CASSEALGGSSTDTQYF. CDR3 sequence (DNA): TGTGCCAGCAGTGAAGCGCTAGGAGGATCTAGCACAGATACGCAGTATTTT.

The J gene is TRBJ2-1, the V gene TRBV11-2, with D perhaps matching TRBD1 (5 bases). The CDR3 has 12 amino acids. CDR1 is SGHAT and CDR2 is FQNNGV in the germline V gene. Trimming left V 1 base short and J 10 bases short, with 8 bases between. CDR3 sequence: CASSLGWTEQFF. CDR3 in DNA: TGTGCCAGCAGCTTAGGATGGACAGAGCAGTTCTTC.

The chain couples TRBV30 to TRBJ1-1; D is perhaps TRBD1 (5 bases). Germline-derived CDR1 and CDR2 are GTSNPN and SVGIG (reference sequence). CDR3 size: 16 residues. The V and J ends lost 4 bases and 7 bases respectively, with 25 bases between them. CDR3 in DNA: TGTGCCTGGAATCAGAAAGGACGGGCAGGCGGGGGTGAAGCTTTCTTT. Encoded protein: CAWNQKGRAGGGEAFF.

The chain combines TRBV9 with TRBJ1-1; unclear D gene. CDR1 and CDR2 (germline): SGDLS, YYNGEE. The CDR3 length is 16 residues. The V end lost 0 bases, the J end lost 1 base, and 13 bases lay between the germline ends. In DNA form, the CDR3 reads TGTGCCAGCAGCGTAGGACTCTTAGATCGGAACACTGAAGCTTTCTTT. Its protein product is CASSVGLLDRNTEAFF.

The CDR3 loop reads CAWSAQGYSPLHF. The CDR3 nucleotides read TGTGCCTGGAGCGCACAGGGTTATTCACCCCTCCACTTT. This sequence joins TRBV30 and TRBJ1-6; weak D call: TRBD1 (6 bases). The V gene's germline CDR1 is GTSNPN and CDR2 SVGIG (reference sequence). The CDR3 consists of 13 residues. V was cut by 3 bases and J by 8 bases, with 11 bases left in between. The full variable domain, rest sourced from reference TRBV30 and TRBJ1-6, is SQTIHQWPATLVQPVGSPLSLECTVEGTSNPNLYWYRQAAGRGLQLLFYSVGIGQISSEVPQNLSASRPQDRQFILSSKKLLLSDSGFYLCAWSAQGYSPLHFGNGTRLTVT.

The rearrangement links TRBV21-1 to TRBJ2-1; TRBD2 is the table's D call, not checked against the DNA. TRBV21-1 is a listed pseudogene. The CDR3 has 17 residues. The CDR3 sequence is CASRITSGGKSYNEQFF. CDR3 in DNA: TGTGCCAGCAGGATTACTAGCGGGGGGAAATCCTACAATGAGCAGTTCTTC.

For this clone: The same CDR3 arises from other DNA sequences in this sample as well. The DNA of the CDR3 is TGTGCCTGGAGTGTATGGGGGGAGTACACAGATACGCAGTATTTT. Amino acid sequence: CAWSVWGEYTDTQYF. V usage is TRBV30 and J usage is TRBJ2-3; maybe TRBD2 (6 bases). V was cut by 0 bases and J by 2 bases, with 12 bases left in between. Germline V gene lookup returns CDR1 GTSNPN and CDR2 SVGIG (reference sequence). The CDR3 is 15 residues long. The variable domain in full, completed from reference TRBV30 and TRBJ2-3, reads SQTIHQWPATLVQPVGSPLSLECTVEGTSNPNLYWYRQAAGRGLQLLFYSVGIGQISSEVPQNLSASRPQDRQFILSSKKLLLSDSGFYLCAWSVWGEYTDTQYFGPGTRLTVL.